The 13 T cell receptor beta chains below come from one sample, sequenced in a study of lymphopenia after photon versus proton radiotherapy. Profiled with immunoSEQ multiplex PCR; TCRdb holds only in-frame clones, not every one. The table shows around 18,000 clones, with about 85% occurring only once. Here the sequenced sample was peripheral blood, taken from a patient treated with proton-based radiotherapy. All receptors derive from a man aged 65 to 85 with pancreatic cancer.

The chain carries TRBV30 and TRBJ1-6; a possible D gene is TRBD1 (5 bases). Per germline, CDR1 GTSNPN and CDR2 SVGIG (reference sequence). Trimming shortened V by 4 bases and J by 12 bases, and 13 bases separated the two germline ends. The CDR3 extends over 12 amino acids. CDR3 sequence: CAWTRTRGPLHF. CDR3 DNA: TGTGCCTGGACGCGGACTAGGGGACCCCTCCACTTT. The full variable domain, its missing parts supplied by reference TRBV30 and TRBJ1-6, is SQTIHQWPATLVQPVGSPLSLECTVEGTSNPNLYWYRQAAGRGLQLLFYSVGIGQISSEVPQNLSASRPQDRQFILSSKKLLLSDSGFYLCAWTRTRGPLHFGNGTRLTVT.

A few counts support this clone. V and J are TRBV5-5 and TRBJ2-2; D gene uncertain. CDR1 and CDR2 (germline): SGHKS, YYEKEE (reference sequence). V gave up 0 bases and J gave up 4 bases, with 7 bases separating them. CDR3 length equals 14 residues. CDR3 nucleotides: TGTGCCAGCAGCTTGGGGAGCGTCACCGGGGAGCTGTTTTTT. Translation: CASSLGSVTGELFF. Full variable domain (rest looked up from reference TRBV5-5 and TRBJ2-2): DAGVTQSPTHLIKTRGQQVTLRCSPISGHKSVSWYQQVLGQGPQFIFQYYEKEERGRGNFPDRFSARQFPNYSSELNVNALLLGDSALYLCASSLGSVTGELFFGEGSRLTVL.

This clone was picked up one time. The CDR3 protein is CASKSVLSSYNEQFF. For the CDR3, the DNA is TGTGCCAGTAAGTCCGTCCTCAGCTCCTACAATGAGCAGTTCTTC. V is TRBV19 and J is TRBJ2-1; D gene uncertain. The CDR3 runs 15 residues. The V end was cut by 7 bases, the J end by 0 bases, with 13 bases between. Germline CDR1 LNHDA, CDR2 SQIVND (reference sequence).

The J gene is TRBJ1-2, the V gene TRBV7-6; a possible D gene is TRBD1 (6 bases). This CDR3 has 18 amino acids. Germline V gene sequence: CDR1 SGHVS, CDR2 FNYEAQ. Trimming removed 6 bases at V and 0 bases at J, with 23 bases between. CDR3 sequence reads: CASSYLPGGGRTNYGYTF. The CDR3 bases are TGTGCCAGCAGTTACCTCCCCGGAGGGGGGAGGACTAACTATGGCTACACCTTC.

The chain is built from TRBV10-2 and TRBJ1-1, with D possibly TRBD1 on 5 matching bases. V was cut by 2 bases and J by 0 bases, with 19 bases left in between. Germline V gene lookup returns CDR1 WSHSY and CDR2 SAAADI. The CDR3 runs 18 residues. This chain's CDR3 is CASSEVGGRATLNTEAFF. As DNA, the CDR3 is TGCGCCAGCAGTGAGGTTGGTGGCAGGGCGACCTTGAACACTGAAGCTTTCTTT.

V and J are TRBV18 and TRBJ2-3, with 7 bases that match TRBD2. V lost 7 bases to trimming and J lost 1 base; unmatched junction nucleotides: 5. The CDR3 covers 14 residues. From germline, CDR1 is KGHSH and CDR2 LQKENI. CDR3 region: CASLREVGTDTQYF. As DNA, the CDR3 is TGTGCCAGCTTACGGGAGGTAGGCACAGATACGCAGTATTTT.

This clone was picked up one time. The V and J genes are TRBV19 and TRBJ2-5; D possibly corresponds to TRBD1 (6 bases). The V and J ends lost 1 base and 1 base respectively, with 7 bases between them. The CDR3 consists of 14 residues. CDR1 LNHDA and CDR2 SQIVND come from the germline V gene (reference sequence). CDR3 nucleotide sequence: TGTGCCAGTAGTATAGGACAGGTCCAAGAGACCCAGTACTTC. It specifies CASSIGQVQETQYF.

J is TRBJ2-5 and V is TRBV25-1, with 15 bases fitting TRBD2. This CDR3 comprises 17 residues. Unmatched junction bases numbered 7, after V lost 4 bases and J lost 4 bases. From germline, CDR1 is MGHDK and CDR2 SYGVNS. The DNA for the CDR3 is TGTGCCAGCAGTGCCAAGTTGGGACTAGCGGGAGGAGAGACCCAGTACTTC. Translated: CASSAKLGLAGGETQYF.

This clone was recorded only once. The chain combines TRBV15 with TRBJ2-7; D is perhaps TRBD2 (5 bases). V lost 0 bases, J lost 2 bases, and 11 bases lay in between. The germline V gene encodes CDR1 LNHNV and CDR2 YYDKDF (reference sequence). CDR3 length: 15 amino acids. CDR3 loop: CATSRDVAGAYEQYF. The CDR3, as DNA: TGTGCCACCAGCAGAGATGTCGCGGGTGCCTACGAGCAGTACTTC.

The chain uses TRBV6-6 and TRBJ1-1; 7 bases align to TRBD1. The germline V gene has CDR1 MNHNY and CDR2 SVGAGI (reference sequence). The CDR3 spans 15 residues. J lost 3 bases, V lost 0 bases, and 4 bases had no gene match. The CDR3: CASSYSRGPHTEAFF. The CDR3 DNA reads TGTGCCAGCAGTTACTCGAGGGGGCCTCACACTGAAGCTTTCTTT.

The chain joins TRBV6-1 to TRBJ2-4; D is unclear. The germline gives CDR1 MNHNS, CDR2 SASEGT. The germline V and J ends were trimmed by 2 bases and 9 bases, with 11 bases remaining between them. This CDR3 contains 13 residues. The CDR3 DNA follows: TGTGCCAGCAGTGAACCGGCAGGCGGCATTCAGTACTTC. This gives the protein CASSEPAGGIQYF.

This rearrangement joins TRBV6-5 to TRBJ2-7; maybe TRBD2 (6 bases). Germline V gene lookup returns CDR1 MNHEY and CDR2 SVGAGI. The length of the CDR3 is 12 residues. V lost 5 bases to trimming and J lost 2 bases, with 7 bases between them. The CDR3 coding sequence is TGTGCCAGCAGTCGGACTACCTACGAGCAGTACTTC. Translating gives CASSRTTYEQYF.

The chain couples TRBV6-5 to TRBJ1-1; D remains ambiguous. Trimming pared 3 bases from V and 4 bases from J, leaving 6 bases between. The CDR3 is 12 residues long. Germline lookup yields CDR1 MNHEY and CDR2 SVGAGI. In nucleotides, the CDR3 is TGTGCCAGCAGTTATTATGGCACTGAAGCTTTCTTT. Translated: CASSYYGTEAFF.